The rows below give T cell receptor beta chains drawn from one sample of a study of blood T cell repertoires in COVID-19. The repertoire was sequenced with immunoSEQ multiplex PCR; TCRdb's copy has only in-frame clones and lacks some. The sample consists of 100,000 to 150,000 clones, around 89% of them appearing once. The specimen was peripheral blood. These receptors all stem from a man aged 50 or older with active or convalescent COVID-19. The conserved cysteine and the conserved F or W are not part of the CDR3 here. The order of the fields is J gene, V gene, D gene, CDR3 protein. A D gene is named only where the DNA matches it firmly.

TRBJ2-4	TRBV11-2	TRBD2	ASSLGGGTNIQY
TRBJ1-3	TRBV19	-	ASSIVGGGVRSGNTIY
TRBJ2-5	TRBV2	TRBD2	ASSEVSGREETQY
TRBJ2-6	TRBV10-3	-	AVYNTGSGANVLT
TRBJ1-2	TRBV11-2	-	ASSASYFGYT
TRBJ1-1	TRBV30	-	AWDAGTLNTEAF
TRBJ2-2	TRBV19	TRBD2	AAAPGLAVNTGELF
TRBJ1-2	TRBV11-2	-	ASSLDRDYGYT
TRBJ2-7	TRBV9	TRBD2	ASSVGTSGGTAVEQY
TRBJ2-5	TRBV10-3	TRBD2	AIRGTSGREVAQY
TRBJ2-7	TRBV10-3	-	AISDLTSYEQY
TRBJ1-4	TRBV7-2	-	ASTSRAPNEKLF
TRBJ2-5	TRBV4-3	TRBD2	ASSQGGAGGPQETQY
TRBJ1-1	TRBV5-4	TRBD1	ASSVDAGGLTEAF
TRBJ2-1	TRBV7-8	-	ASSLVVPFSYNEQF
TRBJ2-5	TRBV14	-	ASSKKPRGSGETQY
TRBJ2-5	TRBV3-1/TRBV3-2	-	ASSQVYKSAGETQY
TRBJ1-3	TRBV30	TRBD1	AWTGTGGGGNTIY
TRBJ2-7	TRBV27	TRBD2	ASSIRTSGEQY
TRBJ1-2	TRBV7-9	TRBD1	ASSFPGRTGDGYT
TRBJ1-2	TRBV5-6	TRBD1	ASRDSLYGYT
TRBJ2-1	TRBV6-1	-	ASELRDTSNEQF
TRBJ2-7	TRBV18	-	ASSLRGERMHEQY
TRBJ2-3	TRBV5-6	-	ASSFEGHPSVGTQY
TRBJ2-1	TRBV9	TRBD1	ASSATGGYEQF
TRBJ1-1	TRBV5-6	TRBD1	ASSASRQGTEAF
TRBJ1-2	TRBV18	TRBD1	ASAEFDRGYSYT
TRBJ2-5	TRBV28	TRBD2	ASKNTGGRETQY
TRBJ1-5	TRBV19	TRBD1	ASSPDGKTGGDYSNQPQH
TRBJ1-4	TRBV4-1	-	ASSQDRQGHDEKLF
TRBJ1-4	TRBV3-1/TRBV3-2	-	ASTGGPATNEKLF
TRBJ2-3	TRBV7-7	TRBD2	ASSAGTSGADTQY
TRBJ2-2	TRBV29-1	TRBD1	SVGTGMNTGELF
TRBJ1-2	TRBV9	-	ASSVVPETNYGYT
TRBJ2-5	TRBV6-2/TRBV6-3	-	ASSFFQETQY
TRBJ1-6	TRBV28	TRBD1	ASREGDRGLFNSPLH
TRBJ2-2	TRBV7-8	-	ASSGPGVTGELF
TRBJ1-1	TRBV6-5	-	ASRGVGANTEAF
TRBJ1-4	TRBV25-1	TRBD1	ASSASGQGLEKLF
TRBJ2-7	TRBV5-1	-	ASSLASGYEQY
TRBJ2-5	TRBV10-1	-	ASSEFGRGEQETQY
TRBJ2-1	TRBV6-5	TRBD2	ASSYSGRGYDEQF
TRBJ2-1	TRBV10-1	-	ASSESGTPRNNEQF
TRBJ2-7	TRBV5-8	TRBD2	ASSLMRETYEQY
TRBJ1-2	TRBV20-1	-	SASARSNYGYT
TRBJ2-1	TRBV25-1	-	ASSEYIGGNEQF
TRBJ2-5	TRBV30	-	AWSVDRRYQETQY